These T cell receptor beta chains were read from a single sample in a study of shared clonotypes between healthy human individuals. Clones were sequenced by immunoSEQ multiplex PCR, and TCRdb holds only the in-frame ones, with some missing. This sample has around 2.1 million clones, with roughly 91% found just once. Sequenced: naive CD8+ T cells from PBMCs. The receptors stem from a man aged 18 to 30 in good health. Some clones in this sample may be carry-over from other donors' samples. Each CDR3 is given with its conserved first and last residue. Each record gives: CDR3 length, clone size, V gene, J gene, D gene, CDR3 protein, CDR3 DNA. D genes are given only for firm matches. The size entry is marked missing in some rows and otherwise reads once, few, many or a size class.

length: 15
size: NA
V: TRBV19
J: TRBJ2-1
D: TRBD2
CDR3: CASSILGLATNEQFF
DNA: TGTGCCAGTAGTATTCTGGGACTAGCGACAAATGAGCAGTTCTTC

length: 11
size: NA
V: TRBV7-9
J: TRBJ2-2
D: TRBD1
CDR3: CARQGPGELFF
DNA: TGTGCCAGACAGGGGCCCGGGGAGCTGTTTTTT

length: 13
size: NA
V: TRBV5-1
J: TRBJ2-3
D: NA
CDR3: CASSLGGMDTQYF
DNA: TGCGCCAGCAGCTTGGGGGGGATGGATACGCAGTATTTT

length: 11
size: NA
V: TRBV27
J: TRBJ2-3
D: NA
CDR3: CASQITDTQYF
DNA: TGTGCCAGCCAAATAACAGATACGCAGTATTTT

length: 17
size: NA
V: TRBV2
J: TRBJ1-5
D: TRBD1
CDR3: CASRGIGGAGSNQPQHF
DNA: TGTGCCAGCAGGGGAATAGGGGGCGCGGGGTCCAATCAGCCCCAGCATTTT

length: 15
size: NA
V: TRBV19
J: TRBJ2-2
D: NA
CDR3: CASSIHSANTGELFF
DNA: TGTGCCAGTAGTATCCACAGCGCGAACACCGGGGAGCTGTTTTTT

length: 16
size: NA
V: TRBV10-3
J: TRBJ1-2
D: NA
CDR3: CAITESGEQTGYGYTF
DNA: TGTGCCATCACCGAAAGCGGGGAACAGACCGGCTATGGCTACACCTTC

length: 11
size: NA
V: TRBV10-2
J: TRBJ2-3
D: NA
CDR3: CASFSTDTQYF
DNA: TGCGCCAGCTTTAGCACAGATACGCAGTATTTT

length: 21
size: NA
V: TRBV5-1
J: TRBJ2-5
D: TRBD2
CDR3: CASSSSLTWTSATGRQETQYF
DNA: TGCGCCAGCAGCTCGTCCTTGACATGGACTAGCGCGACAGGAAGGCAAGAGACCCAGTACTTC

length: 14
size: NA
V: TRBV10-3
J: TRBJ2-1
D: NA
CDR3: CAISESPENNEQFF
DNA: TGTGCCATCAGTGAGTCACCCGAAAACAATGAGCAGTTCTTC

length: 14
size: few
V: TRBV19
J: TRBJ1-2
D: TRBD1
CDR3: CASIVTGGQYGYTF
DNA: TGTGCCAGTATTGTGACAGGGGGCCAGTATGGCTACACCTTC

length: 16
size: NA
V: TRBV2
J: TRBJ2-3
D: TRBD1
CDR3: CASSDWGQGTTDTQYF
DNA: TGTGCCAGCAGTGATTGGGGACAGGGGACCACAGATACGCAGTATTTT

length: 14
size: NA
V: TRBV5-4
J: TRBJ2-3
D: NA
CDR3: CASSLGGSADTQYF
DNA: TGTGCCAGCAGCTTGGGGGGTAGCGCAGATACGCAGTATTTT

length: 14
size: NA
V: TRBV4-2
J: TRBJ2-3
D: NA
CDR3: CASSERDRTDTQYF
DNA: TGTGCCAGCAGCGAAAGGGACCGCACAGATACGCAGTATTTT

length: 13
size: NA
V: TRBV7-9
J: TRBJ2-7
D: NA
CDR3: CASTPDSPFEQYF
DNA: TGTGCCAGCACCCCGGACAGTCCCTTTGAGCAGTACTTC

length: 13
size: few
V: TRBV6-1
J: TRBJ1-1
D: NA
CDR3: CASSEGPGTEAFF
DNA: TGTGCCAGCAGTGAGGGACCGGGCACTGAAGCTTTCTTT

length: 13
size: NA
V: TRBV28
J: TRBJ1-1
D: NA
CDR3: CASSLRSNTEAFF
DNA: TGTGCCAGCAGTTTGAGGTCGAACACTGAAGCTTTCTTT

length: 13
size: NA
V: TRBV4-1
J: TRBJ2-5
D: NA
CDR3: CASSQRRQETQYF
DNA: TGCGCCAGCAGCCAACGCAGGCAAGAGACCCAGTACTTC

length: 14
size: NA
V: TRBV5-1
J: TRBJ2-7
D: NA
CDR3: CASSLGASPYEQYF
DNA: TGCGCCAGCAGCTTGGGCGCGTCCCCCTACGAGCAGTACTTC

length: 15
size: NA
V: TRBV6-5
J: TRBJ2-3
D: TRBD2
CDR3: CASSHDSGSTDTQYF
DNA: TGTGCCAGCAGTCATGATAGCGGGAGTACAGATACGCAGTATTTT

length: 14
size: NA
V: TRBV6-5
J: TRBJ2-7
D: NA
CDR3: CASSYRGPSYEQYF
DNA: TGTGCCAGCAGTTACCGGGGACCCTCCTACGAGCAGTACTTC

length: 14
size: NA
V: TRBV6-4
J: TRBJ1-5
D: NA
CDR3: CASSEGGRNQPQHF
DNA: TGTGCCAGCAGTGAGGGGGGCCGCAATCAGCCCCAGCATTTT

length: 15
size: NA
V: TRBV7-9
J: TRBJ1-4
D: TRBD1
CDR3: CASSPRDRQDEKLFF
DNA: TGTGCCAGCAGCCCGCGGGACAGGCAAGATGAAAAACTGTTTTTT

length: 15
size: NA
V: TRBV28
J: TRBJ2-7
D: TRBD2
CDR3: CASSFPSRTRGEQYF
DNA: TGTGCCAGCAGTTTCCCGTCTCGGACTAGGGGCGAGCAGTACTTC

length: 14
size: NA
V: TRBV25-1
J: TRBJ2-5
D: TRBD1
CDR3: CASRGQGGQETQYF
DNA: TGTGCCAGCAGGGGACAGGGGGGGCAAGAGACCCAGTACTTC

length: 13
size: NA
V: TRBV6-6
J: TRBJ2-1
D: NA
CDR3: CASSWDIYNEQFF
DNA: TGTGCCAGCAGTTGGGACATTTACAATGAGCAGTTCTTC

length: 15
size: NA
V: TRBV28
J: TRBJ2-1
D: TRBD2
CDR3: CASNWRLAVYNEQFF
DNA: TGTGCCAGCAACTGGAGGCTAGCGGTCTACAATGAGCAGTTCTTC

length: 12
size: NA
V: TRBV27
J: TRBJ1-1
D: NA
CDR3: CASSLKGTEAFF
DNA: TGTGCCAGCAGTTTAAAGGGTACTGAAGCTTTCTTT

length: 15
size: NA
V: TRBV19
J: TRBJ2-1
D: NA
CDR3: CATRDLTVSPNEQFF
DNA: TGTGCCACCAGGGACTTGACAGTTAGCCCCAATGAGCAGTTCTTC

length: 16
size: once
V: TRBV7-8
J: TRBJ1-5
D: TRBD1
CDR3: CASSRDRGLSNQPQHF
DNA: TGTGCCAGCAGCAGGGACAGGGGATTGAGCAATCAGCCCCAGCATTTT

length: 15
size: NA
V: TRBV7-9
J: TRBJ1-1
D: NA
CDR3: CASSTKGGTDTEAFF
DNA: TGTGCCAGCAGCACCAAAGGGGGAACCGACACTGAAGCTTTCTTT

length: 19
size: NA
V: TRBV27
J: TRBJ2-5
D: TRBD2
CDR3: CASRGNTGTSGRARETQYF
DNA: TGTGCCAGCAGAGGCAATACCGGGACTAGCGGGAGGGCCAGGGAGACCCAGTACTTC

length: 13
size: NA
V: TRBV29-1
J: TRBJ2-7
D: NA
CDR3: CSVLSTGLYEQYF
DNA: TGCAGCGTCCTTTCGACAGGTCTCTACGAGCAGTACTTC

length: 17
size: NA
V: TRBV29-1
J: TRBJ2-1
D: TRBD1
CDR3: CSVRPRTGAILYNEQFF
DNA: TGCAGCGTGCGTCCGCGGACAGGGGCCATCCTCTACAATGAGCAGTTCTTC

length: 15
size: NA
V: TRBV2
J: TRBJ2-2
D: TRBD2
CDR3: CASSVGEGRTGELFF
DNA: TGTGCCAGCAGTGTCGGGGAGGGCCGCACCGGGGAGCTGTTTTTT

length: 16
size: NA
V: TRBV27
J: TRBJ1-1
D: TRBD1
CDR3: CASRRTGGARWTEAFF
DNA: TGTGCCAGCAGACGGACAGGGGGCGCTCGGTGGACTGAAGCTTTCTTT

length: 11
size: NA
V: TRBV11-2
J: TRBJ2-5
D: NA
CDR3: CASSFTETQYF
DNA: TGTGCCAGCAGCTTCACAGAGACCCAGTACTTC

length: 13
size: NA
V: TRBV5-5
J: TRBJ2-7
D: NA
CDR3: CASSLDSRYEQYF
DNA: TGTGCCAGCAGCTTGGATAGTCGCTACGAGCAGTACTTC

length: 19
size: NA
V: TRBV6-1
J: TRBJ1-5
D: TRBD1
CDR3: CASSEVTGRVVMSNQPQHF
DNA: TGTGCCAGCAGTGAGGTGACAGGGAGGGTAGTGATGAGCAATCAGCCCCAGCATTTT

length: 15
size: once
V: TRBV28
J: TRBJ2-4
D: NA
CDR3: CASSLTGVAKNIQYF
DNA: TGTGCCAGCAGTTTAACCGGTGTAGCCAAAAACATTCAGTACTTC

length: 13
size: NA
V: TRBV12-1
J: TRBJ1-4
D: NA
CDR3: CASSFRGNEKLFF
DNA: TGTGCCAGCAGCTTTAGGGGTAATGAAAAACTGTTTTTT

length: 16
size: NA
V: TRBV5-1
J: TRBJ2-1
D: TRBD2
CDR3: CASSGRDSSGSGEQFF
DNA: TGCGCCAGCAGCGGACGGGATTCTAGCGGGAGTGGTGAGCAGTTCTTC

length: 14
size: once
V: TRBV14
J: TRBJ1-1
D: NA
CDR3: CASSQDRGGTEAFF
DNA: TGTGCCAGCAGCCAAGATCGAGGGGGCACTGAAGCTTTCTTT

length: 13
size: NA
V: TRBV21-1
J: TRBJ2-7
D: NA
CDR3: CASARAGGDEQYF
DNA: TGTGCCAGCGCCAGGGCAGGTGGGGATGAGCAGTACTTC

length: 15
size: NA
V: TRBV6-5
J: TRBJ1-1
D: NA
CDR3: CASSPQVKGPTEAFF
DNA: TGTGCCAGCAGTCCCCAAGTTAAGGGCCCCACTGAAGCTTTCTTT